This T cell receptor beta chain is from a study of T cell changes during pregnancy in multiple sclerosis. Data came from immunoSEQ multiplex PCR; TCRdb stores just in-frame clones and leaves some out. The top ten hold 0.45% to 0.55% of the sample, which has more than 45,000 clones, approximately 95% seen once. Per the germline V gene, CDR1 is MNHNY and CDR2 is SVGAGI (reference sequence). The V end lost 2 bases, the J end lost 6 bases, and 5 bases lay between the germline ends. The CDR3 loop spans 12 amino acids. V gene TRBV6-6 combines with J gene TRBJ2-1, with a tentative D call TRBD2 (5 bases). Source: CD4+ T cells from peripheral blood mononuclear cells, taken in the first trimester of pregnancy. This clonotype originated in a female donor with multiple sclerosis, enrolled in a pregnancy study. Written as DNA, the CDR3 is TGTGCCAGCAGTTACGCGGGCAATGAGCAGTTCTTC. Translating it yields CASSYAGNEQFF.